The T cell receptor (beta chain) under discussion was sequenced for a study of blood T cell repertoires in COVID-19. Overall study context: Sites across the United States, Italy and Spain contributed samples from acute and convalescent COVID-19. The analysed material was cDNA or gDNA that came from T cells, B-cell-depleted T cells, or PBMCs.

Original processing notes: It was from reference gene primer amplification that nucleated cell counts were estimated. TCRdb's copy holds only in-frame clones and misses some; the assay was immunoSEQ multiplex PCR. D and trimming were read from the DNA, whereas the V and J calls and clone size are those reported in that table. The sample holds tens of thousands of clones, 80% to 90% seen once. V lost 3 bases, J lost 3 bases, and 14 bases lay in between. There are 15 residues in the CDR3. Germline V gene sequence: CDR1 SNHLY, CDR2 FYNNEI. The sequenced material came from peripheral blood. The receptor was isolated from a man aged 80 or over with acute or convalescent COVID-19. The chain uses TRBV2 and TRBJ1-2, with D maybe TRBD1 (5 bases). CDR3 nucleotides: TGTGCCAGCAGTGAGGGGGAGGGATTCGACTATGGCTACACCTTC. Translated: CASSEGEGFDYGYTF.